This T cell receptor (beta chain) was documented in a study of lymphopenia after photon versus proton radiotherapy. Overall study findings and caveats: Photon-treated patients lost naive T cells and TCR diversity; proton-treated stayed stable. Better survival with proton therapy was suggested as possible, not demonstrated. In patients who died, overall survival fell as post-nadir TCR diversity dropped more.

Concerning this clone: Its target is not known.

Some clones are missing from TCRdb's copy, which holds only in-frame ones; the method was immunoSEQ multiplex PCR. In the table there are tens of thousands of clones, roughly nine tenths of which are singletons. V was pared by 0 bases and J by 0 bases, with 9 bases between. Looked up from germline, CDR1 is LGHNA and CDR2 is YSLEER. This CDR3 has 16 amino acids. Sequences were derived from peripheral blood, sampled from a patient treated with photon-based radiotherapy. This receptor was obtained from a woman between 50 and 59 years old with cholangiocarcinoma. The gene calls are TRBV4-3 and TRBJ2-1; D gene ambiguous. Here the CDR3 DNA reads TGCGCCAGCAGCCAAGAAGGGTACAGCTCCTACAATGAGCAGTTCTTC. Its protein product is CASSQEGYSSYNEQFF.